Listed here is a single TCR beta chain. Its antigen is unknown. TCRdb's table, derived via immunoSEQ multiplex PCR, lists solely in-frame clones and lacks some. The profile shows 85,000 to 90,000 clones, around 90% of them singletons. The data stem from a study of radiotherapy plus CTLA-4 blockade in lung cancer. About the research overall: Objective response rate was about 18%; disease control rate, about 31%. Study-wide results and caveats: The authors reported that early blood T cell clone dynamics, with interferon-beta, best predicted response. There was expansion of tumor-derived TCR clones in blood after radiotherapy plus ipilimumab.

Trimming removed 5 bases from V and 7 bases from J, with 9 bases in between. Germline V gene data show CDR1 as SGHTA and CDR2 as FQGNSA. The CDR3 contains 11 residues. People whose metastatic non-small-cell lung cancer was chemo-refractory got focal radiation along with CTLA-4 blockade by ipilimumab. The sequencing used peripheral blood, collected from a patient treated with radiotherapy plus ipilimumab. The chain has TRBV7-2 and TRBJ2-7; tentatively, D is TRBD1 (5 bases). This clonotype was sampled from a human donor with non-small cell lung cancer that progressed on radiotherapy plus ipilimumab. The CDR3 sequence is CASSLRVEQYF. Here the CDR3 DNA reads TGTGCCAGCAGCCTCAGGGTAGAGCAGTACTTC.